This entry is about one T cell receptor beta chain. The antigen is not known. TCRdb re-called the 5' RACE reads with MiXCR, one entry per CDR3 protein. The sample lists approximately 260,000 distinct CDR3 sequences; 16% were seen once. The data stem from a study of T-cell memory formation after mild COVID-19. As for the study in general: Largely, TCR clusters stayed within a single donor. Broader study findings: Pre-infection memory showed some responding clones, and this suggested that cross-reactive memory joined.

Between the trimmed V and J ends, which lost 8 bases and 5 bases, there was a span of 18 bases. Germline V gives CDR1 LNHNV, CDR2 YYDKDF (reference sequence). The CDR3 length is 14 residues. The sequence was obtained from a man between 18 and 29 years old who had mild COVID-19 (a few samples of this study predate the infection). Cell type and time point are not known. The rearrangement uses TRBV15 and TRBJ1-1; D not resolved. The sequenced sample consisted of PBMCs or a T cell subset sorted from them (not recorded which). The CDR3 DNA sequence: TGTGCCACCTATCTTTGGCCGATGGGGACTGAAGCTTTCTTT. It translates to CATYLWPMGTEAFF.